This T cell receptor beta chain was obtained from a study of cytomegalovirus exposure and HLA in healthy donors (dated by TCRdb to 2017 to 2019). Context from the whole study: According to an earlier analysis of around 600 of the donors, about 179 million T cells yielded 117 million unique TCR beta sequences and approximately 300 Gb of sequence data. An early release that covered roughly 600 HLA-typed donors contained approximately 300 gigabases of sequencing data and around 85 million unique TCR sequences. The genetic ancestry cluster associated with self-reported Caucasian donors included approximately 85% of the roughly 400 genotyped donors. The study aimed to test whether signatures of past pathogen exposure could be identified by cataloging public T cell receptors. The study profiled the T cell repertoires of hundreds of subjects by immunosequencing and related them to cytomegalovirus serostatus. A separate validation cohort of approximately 130 different subjects was used in addition to the roughly 720-subject first cohort. High-throughput TCR immunosequencing, statistical association of individual TCRs with disease status, and machine learning were combined to predict cytomegalovirus infection status. In a later analysis, previously published TCR beta repertoires from 500 to 750 donors were re-analyzed and high-resolution HLA genotyping was added so that TCR occurrence patterns could be studied. In the later analysis, no new phenotypic data were used to find candidate immune exposures; instead, reliance was placed on TCR beta sequences and their occurrence across donors. In an earlier analysis of roughly 540 of the donors, high-throughput TCR beta sequencing was used to judge whether each TCR beta V gene segment behaved as functional or pseudogenic. Alongside the repertoire data, information on donor age, sex, ethnicity and CMV serostatus was compiled. A later genetic analysis used genome-wide SNP genotypes for about 60% of the 666 donors, treating that subset as a discovery cohort. All discovery cohort repertoires had been generated on a single sequencing platform. HLA typing included class I and class II loci at four-digit resolution. Typing coverage differed by locus: A, B, C, DRB1 and DQB1 were typed in roughly 620-630 donors, DQA1 in roughly 510, DPA1 in 600 to 610, and DPB1 in 400 to 490. Five DR-DQ haplotypes were treated as single units for association and clustering because of strong linkage in the cohort. On average, roughly 200,000 unique TCR beta nucleotide sequences were sequenced per donor among a few hundred genotyped donors of the cohort, with about 17% of those sequences being non-productive.

On the study overall, not on this receptor specifically: Because counts were too low, 15 or so rarely observed V segments, including chromosome 9 orphons, were excluded from the earlier analysis of 587 of the donors. Assigning TCR associations to individual alleles was difficult when HLA alleles, especially DR and DQ, strongly co-occurred. The only immune exposure information available for the cohort was CMV serostatus. Roughly uniform sequencing depth across donors was assumed in presence/absence analyses, although this assumption may not hold. In a later analysis, around 17,000 TCR beta sequences were associated with specific HLA alleles at a false discovery rate of 0.05. A later genetic analysis associated a missense DCLRE1C variant with V-gene and J-gene trimming of TCR beta chains, and an independent cohort replicated the association. A further reported finding was that TCR beta sequences accurately predicted the HLA-A and HLA-B alleles for most subjects in the first cohort. The authors suggested that the approach could potentially be extended to other disease states and immunological phenotypes. Most TCR sequences were observed very rarely across donors, whereas some public TCRs were present in many individuals. Linkage disequilibrium might explain the correlated functional status among segregating V segments, but an unknown experimental factor could not be ruled out. An earlier analysis of approximately 590 of the donors showed that most TCR beta V segments appeared in productive rearrangements either about 87% or about 30% of the time, which broadly matched IMGT annotations. A total of about 180 TCR beta chains were listed by the study as associated with cytomegalovirus. Because HLA typing was unavailable for some donors at each locus, only the typed subset was used in association tests. A later analysis found that TCR association rates varied across HLA loci, with DRB1 alleles showing the most associated TCRs and HLA-C alleles the fewest. In vitro tests confirmed that a few of the cytomegalovirus-associated TCR beta chains recognize cytomegalovirus antigens. Some IMGT-functional V segments, including TRBV6-2 and TRBV6-3, could not be distinguished by the 87-base-pair reads and were therefore excluded. This cohort had only TCR beta chains sequenced, and the lack of alpha or paired-chain data limited which features could be detected. A cluster of highly shared sequence variants was judged likely to be a technical artifact of the sequencing pipeline. Most CMV-associated TCR beta chains appeared to be HLA-restricted in a later analysis, and the HLA associations seemed to be driven largely by CMV exposure. According to a later analysis, parvovirus B19, influenza, CMV and Epstein-Barr virus appeared linked to several top co-occurrence clusters. Cytomegalovirus status was reported to be diagnosed by the classifier with high specificity and sensitivity in both the original and validation cohorts. A later genetic analysis reported fewer N-insertions in productive TCRs among donors in an Asian-associated ancestry cluster than the roughly 720-donor mean. In a later analysis, HLA-associated TCR beta chains showed more clonal expansion and lower generation probabilities than non-associated chains that were equally common.

The protocol used for the library was the immunoSEQ multiplex PCR assay. For the multiplex PCR, a mixture combining 60 forward primers for TCR Vbeta segments and 13 reverse primers for TCR Jbeta segments was used. The CDR3 region of rearranged TCR beta genes was amplified from genomic DNA by a multiplex PCR assay. On the Illumina HiSeq System, the amplified TCR beta libraries were sequenced as 87-base-pair reads. On the authors' methods: Across the roughly 600 repertoires, a later analysis counted tens of millions of unique TCR beta chains, roughly 11 million of which were shared by at least two donors. To remove PCR and sequencing errors, raw reads were error-corrected and collapsed into unique sequences using a nearest-neighbor algorithm that merged closely related sequences. To assign V, D and J gene segments, CDR3 sequences were aligned to IMGT reference sequences. For a sequence to be retained, at least a six-nucleotide match to both a V gene segment and a J gene segment was required. Rearrangements were classified as productive when the CDR3 lacked stop codons and remained in frame with V and J, and all other rearrangements were classified as non-productive. CDR3 was defined by IMGT convention, running from the second conserved V-encoded cysteine to the conserved J-encoded phenylalanine. In an earlier analysis of approximately 500 of the donors, sequences lacking an unambiguous match to a single V gene segment were excluded. In an earlier analysis of around 600 of the donors, V segments were called functional above 56.7% productive rearrangements and were called segregating when the between-donor standard deviation exceeded 5%. A statistical classification framework was built to diagnose cytomegalovirus status from the catalog of TCR beta chain sequences. V and J gene assignment, in a later analysis, came from comparing TCR nucleotide sequences with IMGT/GENE-DB human TR gene sequences. In a later analysis, CDR3 sequences and most-parsimonious VDJ recombination scenarios were assigned using the TCRdist pipeline. In a later analysis, each TCR beta chain was defined by its CDR3 amino acid sequence together with its V-gene family, and reads without a unique V-gene family were excluded. As a way to deal with suspected cross-contamination and a sequencing artifact, a later analysis dropped more than 500 nucleotide sequences that were highly shared and had low generation probability. For each public chain, a later analysis derived a clonal expansion index from normalized ranks of inferred template counts within each repertoire. In a later analysis, generation probabilities were computed with a VDJ recombination model fitted to out-of-frame rearrangements, and the resulting probabilities were checked against IGoR. A later analysis scored TCR-TCR, TCR-HLA and TCR-CMV co-occurrence with hypergeometric tests, applying a repertoire-size bias correction to TCR pairs. A later analysis estimated false discovery rates by permuting HLA or CMV assignments 20 times. A later analysis grouped co-occurring TCRs with DBSCAN, adding TCRdist sequence similarity when clustering within HLA-allele-positive subsets. For co-occurrence clustering, repertoires with fewer than 30,000 or more than 120,000 public chains were excluded, along with a handful of repertoires with anomalous nucleotide sharing. Here the immuneACCESS table is served through TCRdb, limited to in-frame sequences with V and J called. Missing clones are a known gap in these copies; in checked studies unresolved V genes cover under half, and the rest lacks a known reason. V, J and clone size are taken as reported in that table, and D and trimming were inferred from the DNA itself. The sample table holds about 200,000 clones, of which roughly 73% were seen once. The leading ten clones occupy 1.5% to 2% of the sample.

This clone has more than one count but fewer than ten. Its binding antigen is unknown. Per-base quality was not reported, and no clone a single base away is much larger than it. The CDR3 spans 16 residues, from the cysteine through the phenylalanine. The entry retains the CDR3 DNA only, 48 bases that are in frame from base 1. The junction shows trimming of 5 bases on V and 5 bases on J, and the gene matches do not reach 7 bases of it. In the germline V gene, CDR1 corresponds to SGHTA and CDR2 to FQGTGA. The cohort comprised around 690 healthy bone marrow donors. All cohort members were sampled while nominally healthy, although unrecorded immune exposures were likely present. The donor was CMV seronegative and was included in the group of under 450 seronegative cohort members. Every donor gave a peripheral blood sample, and the peripheral blood mononuclear cells from that sample were used for TCR beta sequencing. The Qiagen DNeasy Blood Extraction Kit was used to extract genomic DNA from the blood cell samples.

This TCR derives from a woman in her 30s in good health and CMV-seronegative. The sequence joins TRBV7-3 to TRBJ2-3, with TRBD2 matching 13 junction bases. The sequencing sample was made of PBMCs. The DNA sequence reads TGTGCCAGCAGCCCCACTAGCGGGGGGGGCAAAGATACGCAGTATTTT. Its coded protein is CASSPTSGGGKDTQYF. The full variable domain, with segments outside the CDR3 supplied by the reference TRBV7-3 and TRBJ2-3 proteins, appears as GAGVSQTPSNKVTEKGKYVELRCDPISGHTALYWYRQSLGQGPEFLIYFQGTGAADDSGLPNDRFFAVRPEGSVSTLKIQRTERGDSAVYLCASSPTSGGGKDTQYFGPGTRLTVL.